Shown below are 22 T cell receptor beta chains from a single sample sequenced in a study of human T cells and chemical hapten exposure. TCRdb used MiXCR to reprocess the RACE reads, holding one entry per CDR3 protein. The sample consists of some 100,000 distinct CDR3 sequences, approximately 8.8% of them appearing once. Time point reported: patch test 2, 6 weeks after DPC sensitization. Treatment described: therapeutic diphenylcyclopropenone sensitization with weekly scalp DPC. This sample comprised whole blood, obtained in connection with sensitization to the hapten diphenylcyclopropenone (DPC). The source of these receptors is a woman in her thirties or forties with alopecia areata. Some clones in this sample may be carry-over from other donors' samples.

This clonotype was detected many times. The chain couples TRBV6-2 or TRBV6-3 to TRBJ2-7; D unresolved. Deletions cut 2 bases from V and 3 bases from J, with 8 bases between. Germline-derived CDR1 and CDR2 are MNHEY and SVGEGT. The CDR3 extends over 13 amino acids. Here the CDR3 reads CASSYGILYEQYF. The CDR3 DNA sequence: TGTGCCAGCAGTTACGGGATCCTCTACGAGCAGTACTTC.

This clonotype was seen at least ten times. This chain uses TRBV7-2 with TRBJ2-7; D is perhaps TRBD1 (7 bases). This CDR3 comprises 14 residues. The germline V gene encodes CDR1 SGHTA and CDR2 FQGNSA. Trimming stripped 5 bases from V and 5 bases from J, with 16 bases between. The CDR3 coding sequence is TGTGCCAGCAGCCCTCGACTAGGGGGCAACGAGCAGTACTTC. Translation gives CASSPRLGGNEQYF.

There are a few counts of this clonotype. The chain recombines TRBV7-2 with TRBJ1-1; perhaps TRBD1 as D (5 bases). The germline V gene has CDR1 SGHTA and CDR2 FQGNSA. There are 15 residues in the CDR3. Deletions cut 5 bases from V and 4 bases from J, with 17 bases between. CDR3 protein: CASSPGGLGATEAFF. Here the CDR3 DNA reads TGTGCCAGCAGCCCCGGGGGGTTAGGGGCCACTGAAGCTTTCTTT.

V and J are TRBV29-1 and TRBJ1-1; TRBD1 matches 7 bases. The V gene's germline CDR1 is SQVTM and CDR2 ANQGSEA. V lost 8 bases to trimming and J lost 2 bases; unmatched junction nucleotides: 11. This CDR3 is built from 14 residues. The CDR3 region is CSTLGQALNTEAFF. The DNA for the CDR3 is TGCAGCACATTAGGACAGGCACTCAACACTGAAGCTTTCTTT.

This clonotype was seen many times. The CDR3 reads CASSPLRDSLGHTF. CDR3 DNA sequence: TGTGCCAGCTCACCCCTCAGGGACAGCCTGGGCCACACCTTC. The V gene is TRBV18, the J gene TRBJ1-2; 7 bases line up with TRBD1. Germline V gene sequence: CDR1 KGHSH, CDR2 LQKENI. This CDR3 region has 14 residues. The V gene end was trimmed by 3 bases and the J gene end by 12 bases; junction bases not matched to a gene: 13.

In this sample, this clonotype turned up many times. The rearrangement links TRBV7-2 to TRBJ2-1; 9 nucleotides agree with TRBD2. Trimming took 5 bases from V and 6 from J; bases not matched to a gene: 5. Germline V CDR1 and CDR2: SGHTA, FQGNSA. The CDR3 spans 14 residues. The CDR3: CASSPGRGGNEQFF. The CDR3 nucleotides are TGTGCCAGCAGCCCCGGGCGGGGGGGCAATGAGCAGTTCTTC.

This clonotype occurred a few times. The rearrangement uses TRBV7-2 and TRBJ2-1; 7 positions match TRBD2. The CDR3 spans 15 residues. Looked up from germline, CDR1 is SGHTA and CDR2 is FQGNSA. V dropped 1 base and J dropped 4; count of bases not matched to a gene: 4. CDR3 loop: CASSLVRGVYNEQFF. The CDR3 DNA is TGTGCCAGCAGCTTAGTACGGGGGGTATACAATGAGCAGTTCTTC.

Many counts were recorded for this clonotype. This rearrangement joins TRBV4-2 to TRBJ1-2; 8 bases align to TRBD1. Trimming at V came to 0 bases and at J to 2 bases, leaving 5 bases not matched to a gene. Germline CDR1 is LGHNA and CDR2 is YNFKEQ. The CDR3 totals 16 residues. The CDR3 DNA reads TGTGCCAGCAGCCAAGAAAGACAGGGGATCAACTATGGCTACACCTTC. Translation: CASSQERQGINYGYTF.

The chain has TRBV9 and TRBJ2-2; 15 bases match TRBD2. Per the germline V gene, CDR1 is SGDLS and CDR2 is YYNGEE. The CDR3 is 17 amino acids. V shed 4 bases and J 5 bases; nucleotides not matched to a gene: 6. The CDR3 nucleotides read TGTGCCAGCAGCACCCGGACTAGCGGGGGGGATACCGGGGAGCTGTTTTTT. Amino acid sequence: CASSTRTSGGDTGELFF.

The table lists this clonotype with many counts. The gene calls are TRBV24-1 and TRBJ2-1; 7 nucleotides align to TRBD1. This CDR3 contains 14 residues. Germline loops: CDR1 KGHDR, CDR2 SFDVKD. V lost 7 bases to trimming and J lost 2 bases; unmatched junction nucleotides: 4. The CDR3 loop is CATRTGSTYNEQFF. CDR3 nucleotide sequence: TGTGCCACCAGGACAGGGTCCACCTACAATGAGCAGTTCTTC.

This clonotype appeared many times. The chain uses TRBV30 and TRBJ2-3; 9 positions match TRBD1. CDR1 and CDR2 from the germline V gene are GTSNPN and SVGIG (reference sequence). The CDR3 is made up of 14 amino acids. V was pared by 3 bases and J by 2 bases, with 3 bases of the junction left unmatched. CDR3 in DNA: TGTGCCTGGAGCCGGGACAGGGTCACAGATACGCAGTATTTT. It encodes CAWSRDRVTDTQYF.

The V call is TRBV29-1, the J call TRBJ1-1; D unresolved. The V and J ends lost 6 bases and 4 bases respectively, with 12 bases between them. Germline V gene data show CDR1 as SQVTM and CDR2 as ANQGSEA. CDR3 length: 12 residues. The CDR3 nucleotides read TGCAGCGTGGGATTTGAGTTCACTGAAGCTTTCTTT. Its protein product is CSVGFEFTEAFF.

At least ten counts were recorded for this clonotype. V usage is TRBV4-3 and J usage is TRBJ1-2; no clear D. Per germline, CDR1 LGHNA and CDR2 YSLEER. V was trimmed by 0 bases and J by 8 bases, leaving 13 bases between them. The length of the CDR3 is 14 residues. In DNA form, the CDR3 reads TGCGCCAGCAGCCAAGAAGTGTATGCCGGGGGCTACACCTTC. As protein: CASSQEVYAGGYTF.

This clonotype was picked up a small number of times. J is TRBJ2-7 and V is TRBV19; D unclear. Germline V lookup: CDR1 LNHDA, CDR2 SQIVND (reference sequence). V dropped 4 bases and J dropped 5 bases, with 9 bases sitting between them. This CDR3 contains 12 residues. The CDR3 here is CASSTPWDEQYF. The CDR3 DNA sequence: TGTGCCAGTAGTACGCCGTGGGACGAGCAGTACTTC.

This clonotype was counted ten times or more. The gene calls are TRBV29-1 and TRBJ2-1; no clear D. Trimming stripped 2 bases from V and 9 bases from J, with 5 bases between. There are 10 residues in the CDR3. From germline, CDR1 is SQVTM and CDR2 ANQGSEA. The CDR3 is CSVERSEQFF. The CDR3 DNA is TGCAGCGTTGAAAGGAGTGAGCAGTTCTTC.

CDR3 protein: CASSFGALNEQYF. CDR3 DNA: TGTGCCAGCAGTTTCGGGGCGCTTAACGAGCAGTACTTC. The rearrangement joins TRBV6-2 or TRBV6-3 to TRBJ2-7; D tentatively reads TRBD1 or TRBD2 (5 bases each). This CDR3 spans 13 amino acids. V was cut by 4 bases and J by 5 bases, with 12 bases left in between. Germline CDR1 is MNHEY and CDR2 is SVGEGT.

In its sample, this clonotype was seen many times. The rearrangement links TRBV6-5 to TRBJ2-5, with D hard to call. There are 16 residues in the CDR3. Deletions cut 2 bases from V and 2 bases from J, with 15 bases between. Germline V gene sequence: CDR1 MNHEY, CDR2 SVGAGI. The CDR3 DNA sequence: TGTGCCAGCAGTTACAGATCGTGGGCCGTACAAGAGACCCAGTACTTC. It codes for CASSYRSWAVQETQYF.

CDR3 DNA sequence: TGCAGTGCTAGGGGCGGGGGAGCGAACAATGAGCAGTTCTTC. Translation: CSARGGGANNEQFF. The chain is built from TRBV20-1 and TRBJ2-1; 7 nucleotides line up with TRBD2. The V gene's germline CDR1 is DFQATT and CDR2 SNEGSKA (reference sequence). The CDR3 length is 14 residues. V trimming: 3 bases; J trimming: 5 bases; junction bases outside the gene matches: 7.

This clonotype was found a few times. This sequence joins TRBV6-5 and TRBJ2-7; D remains unclear. This CDR3 region has 14 residues. Trimming removed 0 bases at V and 2 bases at J, with 8 bases between. Germline lookup yields CDR1 MNHEY and CDR2 SVGAGI. This chain's CDR3 is CASSYSGSTYEQYF. The CDR3 DNA sequence: TGTGCCAGCAGTTACTCGGGTTCCACCTACGAGCAGTACTTC.

This clonotype was recorded many times. The chain joins TRBV3-1 to TRBJ1-6; 10 nucleotides line up with TRBD1. V lost 3 bases to trimming and J lost 9 bases; unmatched junction nucleotides: 5. The CDR3 loop spans 15 amino acids. Germline V lookup: CDR1 LGHDT, CDR2 YNNKEL (reference sequence). CDR3 loop: CASSQRTGGSSPLHF. The CDR3 region has the DNA TGTGCCAGCAGCCAGAGGACAGGGGGGAGTTCACCCCTCCACTTT.

The chain combines TRBV20-1 with TRBJ2-5; D remains unclear. V lost 1 base and J 0 bases, leaving 3 bases between the germline ends. CDR1 is DFQATT and CDR2 is SNEGSKA in the germline V gene (reference sequence). CDR3 length: 12 amino acids. CDR3 coding DNA: TGCAGTGCTAGAGGGGACCAAGAGACCCAGTACTTC. Encoded protein: CSARGDQETQYF.

This clonotype was seen ten or more times. V gene TRBV5-1 combines with J gene TRBJ2-1; TRBD1 is a possible D gene (5 bases). Germline V gives CDR1 SGHRS, CDR2 YFSETQ. With 4 bases removed from V and 10 bases from J, the gap between germline ends came to 12 bases. The CDR3 loop spans 12 amino acids. CDR3 protein: CASSPMGREQFF. The CDR3 DNA follows: TGCGCCAGCAGCCCCATGGGGCGGGAGCAGTTCTTC. Combining the CDR3 with reference TRBV5-1 and TRBJ2-1 gives the whole variable domain KAGVTQTPRYLIKTRGQQVTLSCSPISGHRSVSWYQQTPGQGLQFLFEYFSETQRNKGNFPGRFSGRQFSNSRSEMNVSTLELGDSALYLCASSPMGREQFFGPGTRLTVL.